This TCR beta chain was recorded in a study of T cells in narcolepsy. CDR1 SGHKS and CDR2 YYEKEE come from the germline V gene (reference sequence). V lost 1 base and J lost 6; bases outside the gene matches: 7. CDR3 length equals 16 residues. The study's findings and limits: No autoreactive T cell clone sequences appeared in some memory CD4+ repertoires.

Using immunoSEQ multiplex PCR, the repertoire was profiled, and TCRdb retains in-frame clones only, with some absent. Of about 35,000 clones in the sample, about 90% were seen once. Turning to this clone: Its antigen is undetermined.

The chain links TRBV5-5 to TRBJ1-6; 7 bases map to TRBD1. The sequenced sample was CD45RA- memory CD4+ T cells from PBMCs. The sequence was collected from a human donor with narcolepsy. CDR3 sequence (DNA): TGTGCCAGCAGCTTGATGGGGGGGACAGCTAATTCACCCCTCCACTTT. It specifies CASSLMGGTANSPLHF.